This is a list of T cell receptor beta chains from one sample in a study of blood T cell repertoires in COVID-19. Data came from immunoSEQ multiplex PCR; TCRdb stores just in-frame clones and leaves some out. The table records under 300,000 clones, approximately 84% of them present only once. Sequencing was carried out using peripheral blood. These TCRs come from a man aged 45 to 65 with acute or convalescent COVID-19. The CDR3 runs from the conserved cysteine through the conserved F or W. D genes are given only for firm matches. Part of the rows lack a size; the others show once, few, many or a class for expanded clones.

J | size | D | V | DNA | CDR3
TRBJ1-1 | . | . | TRBV12-5 | TGTGCTAGTGGTTTGGGTGGGACACTGAACACTGAAGCTTTCTTT | CASGLGGTLNTEAFF
TRBJ2-5 | . | TRBD1 | TRBV7-8 | TGTGCCAGCAGCTTTAACACAGGGGTCCATCAAGAGACCCAGTACTTC | CASSFNTGVHQETQYF
TRBJ1-3 | . | . | TRBV6-5 | TGTGCCAGCAGGCGCGGGGTAACTGGAAACACCATATATTTT | CASRRGVTGNTIYF
TRBJ2-1 | . | TRBD1 | TRBV5-6 | TGTGCCAGCAACCAAATTGGACAGGGACAGAATGAGCAGTTCTTC | CASNQIGQGQNEQFF
TRBJ1-2 | few | . | TRBV11-2 | TGTGCCAGCAGCTTAGAAGGAGTCAGAGTTCGTAGTAGTGGCTACACCTTC | CASSLEGVRVRSSGYTF
TRBJ2-5 | . | . | TRBV12-3/TRBV12-4 | TGTGCCAGCAGCCAACAGGGTCGAGAGACCCAGTACTTC | CASSQQGRETQYF
TRBJ1-1 | many | TRBD1 | TRBV7-3 | TGTGCCAGCAGCCTTTCCGGGACAGGGGGAACTGAAGCTTTCTTT | CASSLSGTGGTEAFF
TRBJ2-3 | few | . | TRBV27 | TGTGCCAGCAGAAGTCCCGCGGCGGGATCCACAGATACGCAGTATTTT | CASRSPAAGSTDTQYF
TRBJ2-7 | . | TRBD2 | TRBV6-1 | TGTGCCAGCAGTGAACAGGAGGGGCGGGGGTACGAGCAGTACTTC | CASSEQEGRGYEQYF
TRBJ1-1 | . | . | TRBV12-3/TRBV12-4 | TGTGCCAGCAGCCCGACAGTCACTGAAGCTTTCTTT | CASSPTVTEAFF
TRBJ1-5 | . | TRBD1 | TRBV19 | TGTGCCAGTAGTATTAAGGGACAGGGCAATCAGCCCCAGCATTTT | CASSIKGQGNQPQHF
TRBJ1-4 | . | . | TRBV6-1 | TGTGCCAGCAGTGAAGCGGCAGGAGGTTATGAAAAACTGTTTTTT | CASSEAAGGYEKLFF
TRBJ2-1 | . | TRBD1 | TRBV6-1 | TGTGCCAGCAGTGTGTCCTTGCCGGGACAGGGGGCAAATGAGCAGTTCTTC | CASSVSLPGQGANEQFF
TRBJ2-2 | . | TRBD2 | TRBV7-2 | TGTGCCAGCAGCTTTCAGCGGGGGAACACCGGGGAGCTGTTTTTT | CASSFQRGNTGELFF
TRBJ1-6 | few | TRBD1 | TRBV4-2 | TGTGCCAGCAGCCAAGATGGACAGGGGGGATCACCCCTCCACTTT | CASSQDGQGGSPLHF
TRBJ2-1 | . | TRBD2 | TRBV4-1 | TGCGCCAGCAGCCACCCTAGCGGGGGGGCCAATGAGCAGTTCTTC | CASSHPSGGANEQFF
TRBJ1-5 | . | . | TRBV5-1 | TGCGCCAGCAGCTACCAGGGCCTAAATCAGCCCCAGCATTTT | CASSYQGLNQPQHF
TRBJ1-5 | . | TRBD1 | TRBV28 | TGTGCCAGCAGGCTAGGACAGGGGATGAGCAATCAGCCCCAGCATTTT | CASRLGQGMSNQPQHF
TRBJ1-4 | . | . | TRBV7-9 | TGTGCCAGCAGCTTAGAAGCCTGGACTAATGAAAAACTGTTTTTT | CASSLEAWTNEKLFF
TRBJ1-2 | . | TRBD1 | TRBV5-5 | TGTGCCAGCAGCTCGAGAAACAGGGGCCCGATCTATGGCTACACCTTC | CASSSRNRGPIYGYTF
TRBJ2-7 | . | TRBD1 | TRBV28 | TGTGCCAGCAGTTCCCCGGGACAGGGGGCCTACGAGCAGTACTTC | CASSSPGQGAYEQYF
TRBJ2-3 | once | TRBD2 | TRBV27 | TGTGCCAGCAGTTCCAAGACTAGCGGGAACACAGATACGCAGTATTTT | CASSSKTSGNTDTQYF
TRBJ2-7 | . | . | TRBV15 | TGTGCCACCAGCAGAGATCTGGACTGGGTTCAAGAGCAGTACTTC | CATSRDLDWVQEQYF
TRBJ1-6 | . | . | TRBV4-2 | TGTGCCAGCAGCCCGCGGCTGTATAATTCACCCCTCCACTTT | CASSPRLYNSPLHF
TRBJ2-1 | . | TRBD2 | TRBV7-9 | TGTGCCAGCAGCTCCCTCGGGGGGGCCAGGAATGAGCAGTTCTTC | CASSSLGGARNEQFF
TRBJ1-2 | . | . | TRBV9 | TGTGCCAGCAGCGTAGACAGGAGCTATGGCTACACCTTC | CASSVDRSYGYTF
TRBJ1-5 | . | TRBD1 | TRBV3-1/TRBV3-2 | TGTGCCAGCAGCCAAGATACCCCGGGACAGGGAAAGAATCAGCCCCAGCATTTT | CASSQDTPGQGKNQPQHF
TRBJ1-1 | . | . | TRBV4-1 | TGCGCCAGCAGCCAACCGGCAGGGATGAACACTGAAGCTTTCTTT | CASSQPAGMNTEAFF
TRBJ1-1 | . | . | TRBV29-1 | TGCAGCGTTCCAGGGGACGACACTGAAGCTTTCTTT | CSVPGDDTEAFF
TRBJ2-1 | . | TRBD2 | TRBV5-1 | TGCGCCAGCAGCTCCGGGACTAGCGGGATTGGGGATGAGCAGTTCTTC | CASSSGTSGIGDEQFF
TRBJ2-7 | once | . | TRBV4-2 | TGTGCCAGCAGCCAGACAGGCGAACCTTCCTACGAGCAGTACTTC | CASSQTGEPSYEQYF
TRBJ2-7 | once | TRBD2 | TRBV5-1 | TGCGCCAGCAGCTTGGAACCGCGGGGGAGCTCCTACGAGCAGTACTTC | CASSLEPRGSSYEQYF
TRBJ2-7 | . | . | TRBV27 | TGTGCCAGCAGTTTATGGCAGAAAGCCTACGAGCAGTACTTC | CASSLWQKAYEQYF
TRBJ2-3 | once | . | TRBV13 | TGTGCCAGCAGCCCTAACCCAGCGGAGTTGGGCACAGATACGCAGTATTTT | CASSPNPAELGTDTQYF
TRBJ2-1 | . | . | TRBV30 | TGTGCCTGGAGTGTCGCGGGGCCTCTTTACAATGAGCAGTTCTTC | CAWSVAGPLYNEQFF
TRBJ2-5 | . | TRBD1 | TRBV9 | TGTGCCAGCAGCGTTTCTCCGGGACAGAAAGAGACCCAGTACTTC | CASSVSPGQKETQYF
TRBJ2-1 | few | . | TRBV24-1 | TGTGCCACCAGTGCTTTCGGGTTGGTGCAGTTCTTC | CATSAFGLVQFF
TRBJ2-1 | . | TRBD2 | TRBV5-6 | TGTGCCAGCAGCTTGTTTAGCGGGATTTACAATGAGCAGTTCTTC | CASSLFSGIYNEQFF
TRBJ1-1 | . | TRBD1 | TRBV6-5 | TGTGCCAGCAGGACACTACAGGGGGAAGCTTTCTTT | CASRTLQGEAFF
TRBJ1-5 | . | TRBD1 | TRBV7-9 | TGTGCCAGCAGCCCACAGGGGGTAGGTCAGCCCCAGCATTTT | CASSPQGVGQPQHF
TRBJ1-5 | few | . | TRBV6-5 | TGTGCCAGCAGTTACTCTGGGGCAGGATCTCAGCCCCAGCATTTT | CASSYSGAGSQPQHF
TRBJ2-3 | . | TRBD2 | TRBV19 | TGTGCCAGTGGGACTAGCGGGAGTGTAGGTACGCAGTATTTT | CASGTSGSVGTQYF
TRBJ2-2 | . | TRBD2 | TRBV24-1 | TGTGCCACCAGTGATTATAGCGGGAGTAAGGGCACCGGGGAGCTGTTTTTT | CATSDYSGSKGTGELFF
TRBJ2-7 | few | TRBD1 | TRBV19 | TGTGCCAGTAGTCCGGGACAGGAGTACTACGAGCAGTACTTC | CASSPGQEYYEQYF
TRBJ2-5 | . | . | TRBV7-9 | TGTGCCAGCAGTCCAGGACTCGTTCAAGAGACCCAGTACTTC | CASSPGLVQETQYF
TRBJ2-2 | . | . | TRBV7-8 | TGTGCCAGCAGCTTACTGCCGGGGGGCACGAACACCGGGGAGCTGTTTTTT | CASSLLPGGTNTGELFF
TRBJ2-3 | . | . | TRBV2 | TGTGCCAGCAGCCCGACAGAATTCACAGATACGCAGTATTTT | CASSPTEFTDTQYF
TRBJ2-7 | few | . | TRBV6-5 | TGTGCCAGCAGCCGAAACAGATACGAGCAGTACTTC | CASSRNRYEQYF
TRBJ2-1 | once | . | TRBV6-6 | TGTGCCAGCAGTACACCTAGCTTCTCGAACTACAATGAGCAGTTCTTC | CASSTPSFSNYNEQFF
TRBJ1-2 | . | TRBD1 | TRBV15 | TGTGCCACCAGCAGAGATGACAGGGGGCGCAGTGGCTACACCTTC | CATSRDDRGRSGYTF
TRBJ1-2 | . | TRBD1 | TRBV24-1 | TGTGCCACCAGTGACCAGGACAGGGAATATGGCTACACCTTC | CATSDQDREYGYTF
TRBJ1-1 | . | . | TRBV2 | TGTGCCAGCAGTGCTCACACTGAAGCTTTCTTT | CASSAHTEAFF